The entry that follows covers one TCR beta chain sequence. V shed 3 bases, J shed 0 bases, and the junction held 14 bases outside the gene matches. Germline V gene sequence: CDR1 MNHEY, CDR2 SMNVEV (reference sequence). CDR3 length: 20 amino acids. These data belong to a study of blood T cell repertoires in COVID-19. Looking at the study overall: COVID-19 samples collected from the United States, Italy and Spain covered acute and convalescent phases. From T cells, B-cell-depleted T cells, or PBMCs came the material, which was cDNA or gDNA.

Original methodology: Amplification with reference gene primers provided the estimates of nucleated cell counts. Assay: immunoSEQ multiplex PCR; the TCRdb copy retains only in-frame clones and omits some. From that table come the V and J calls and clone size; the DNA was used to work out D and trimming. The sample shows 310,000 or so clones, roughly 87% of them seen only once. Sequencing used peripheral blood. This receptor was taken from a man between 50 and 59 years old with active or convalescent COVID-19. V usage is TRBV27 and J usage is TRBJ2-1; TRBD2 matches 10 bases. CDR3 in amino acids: CASSFPHNKRGGRSYNEQFF. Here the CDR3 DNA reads TGTGCCAGCAGTTTTCCCCACAATAAGCGGGGGGGACGCTCCTACAATGAGCAGTTCTTC.